A single sample gave rise to the 3 T cell receptor beta chains below, sequenced in a study of T cell changes during pregnancy in multiple sclerosis. Libraries were prepared by immunoSEQ multiplex PCR; TCRdb keeps only in-frame clonotypes and omits some of them. Of tens of thousands of clones detected, roughly 92% appear once; the ten largest clones hold 2% to 2.5%. The sample here was peripheral blood, taken in the second trimester of pregnancy. The receptors were sampled from a female donor in good health, enrolled as a control in a pregnancy study.

The V call is TRBV28, the J call TRBJ2-4, with D unclear. CDR1 is MDHEN, CDR2 SYDVKM, per germline. The CDR3 contains 15 residues. V was cut by 5 bases and J by 12 bases, with 23 bases left in between. CDR3 sequence: CASSDPPPPLTTQYF. CDR3 DNA: TGTGCCAGCAGTGATCCACCCCCCCCTCTCACTACTCAGTACTTC.

The CDR3 nucleotides read TGTGCCAGCTCGGCCCAACAGGGGGCGACTGAAGCTTTCTTT. Translating it yields CASSAQQGATEAFF. This chain connects TRBV18 to TRBJ1-1, with 9 bases identical to TRBD1. V dropped 6 bases and J dropped 5; count of bases not matched to a gene: 7. This CDR3 has 14 residues. Per the germline V gene, CDR1 is KGHSH and CDR2 is LQKENI. Full variable domain (remainder filled in from reference TRBV18 and TRBJ1-1): NAGVMQNPRHLVRRRGQEARLRCSPMKGHSHVYWYRQLPEEGLKFMVYLQKENIIDESGMPKERFSAEFPKEGPSILRIQQVVRGDSAAYFCASSAQQGATEAFFGQGTRLTVV.

The chain employs TRBV7-9 and TRBJ2-7; 13 positions match TRBD2. The V gene's germline CDR1 is SEHNR and CDR2 FQNEAQ (reference sequence). Losses at the gene ends were 1 base for V and 5 bases for J; bases not matched to a gene: 8. The CDR3 has 17 amino acids. The CDR3 loop is CASSLGRLAGGPHEQYF. CDR3 in DNA: TGTGCCAGCAGCTTAGGTCGACTAGCGGGGGGACCTCACGAGCAGTACTTC.